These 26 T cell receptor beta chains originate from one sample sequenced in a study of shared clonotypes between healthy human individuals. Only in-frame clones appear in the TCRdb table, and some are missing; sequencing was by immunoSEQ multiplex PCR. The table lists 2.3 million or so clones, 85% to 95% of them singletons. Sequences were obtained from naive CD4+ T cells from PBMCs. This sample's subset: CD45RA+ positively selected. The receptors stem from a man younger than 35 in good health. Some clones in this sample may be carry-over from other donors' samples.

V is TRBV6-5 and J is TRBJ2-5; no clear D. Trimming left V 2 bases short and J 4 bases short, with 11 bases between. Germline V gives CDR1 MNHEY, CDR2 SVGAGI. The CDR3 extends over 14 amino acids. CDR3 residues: CASSYLFAGETQYF. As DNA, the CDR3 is TGTGCCAGCAGTTACCTTTTCGCTGGAGAGACCCAGTACTTC.

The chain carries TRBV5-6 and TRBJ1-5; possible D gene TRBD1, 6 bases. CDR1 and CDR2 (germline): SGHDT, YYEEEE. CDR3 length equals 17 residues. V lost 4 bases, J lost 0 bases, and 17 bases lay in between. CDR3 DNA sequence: TGTGCCAGCAGCCGGATCCGGGACACCCATAGCAATCAGCCCCAGCATTTT. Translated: CASSRIRDTHSNQPQHF.

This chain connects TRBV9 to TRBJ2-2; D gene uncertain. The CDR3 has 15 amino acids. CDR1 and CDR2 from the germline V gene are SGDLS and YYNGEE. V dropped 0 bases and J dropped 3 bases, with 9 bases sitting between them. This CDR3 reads CASSVAVTYTGELFF. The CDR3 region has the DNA TGTGCCAGCAGCGTAGCTGTGACCTACACCGGGGAGCTGTTTTTT.

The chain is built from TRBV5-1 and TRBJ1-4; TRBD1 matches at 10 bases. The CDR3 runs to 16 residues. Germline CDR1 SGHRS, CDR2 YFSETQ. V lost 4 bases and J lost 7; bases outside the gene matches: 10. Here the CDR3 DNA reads TGCGCCAGCAGCGAACGGGGACAGGGGACGGGTGAAAAACTGTTTTTT. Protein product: CASSERGQGTGEKLFF.

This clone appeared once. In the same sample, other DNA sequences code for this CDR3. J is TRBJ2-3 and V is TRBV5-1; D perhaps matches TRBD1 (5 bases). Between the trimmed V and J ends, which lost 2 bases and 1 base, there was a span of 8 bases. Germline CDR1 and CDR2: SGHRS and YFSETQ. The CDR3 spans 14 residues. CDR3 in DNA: TGCGCCAGCAGCTTCGACAGAGGCACAGATACGCAGTATTTT. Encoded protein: CASSFDRGTDTQYF.

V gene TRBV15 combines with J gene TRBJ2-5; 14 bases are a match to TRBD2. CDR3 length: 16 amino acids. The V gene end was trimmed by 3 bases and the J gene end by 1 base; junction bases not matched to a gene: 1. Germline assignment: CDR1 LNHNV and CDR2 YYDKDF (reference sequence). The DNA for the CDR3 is TGTGCCACCAGCAGGACTAGCGGGAGGGTCCAAGAGACCCAGTACTTC. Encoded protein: CATSRTSGRVQETQYF.

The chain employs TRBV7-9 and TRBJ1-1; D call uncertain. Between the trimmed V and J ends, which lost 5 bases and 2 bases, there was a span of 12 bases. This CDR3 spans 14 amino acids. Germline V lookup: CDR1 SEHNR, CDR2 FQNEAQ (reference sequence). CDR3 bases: TGTGCCAGCAGCCAACGGATCCTAAACACTGAAGCTTTCTTT. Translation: CASSQRILNTEAFF.

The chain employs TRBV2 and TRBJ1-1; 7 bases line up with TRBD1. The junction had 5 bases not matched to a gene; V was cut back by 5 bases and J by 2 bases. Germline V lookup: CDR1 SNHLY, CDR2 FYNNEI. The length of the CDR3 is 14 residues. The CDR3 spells CASSRTGYNTEAFF. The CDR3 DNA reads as TGTGCCAGCAGTCGGACAGGTTATAACACTGAAGCTTTCTTT.

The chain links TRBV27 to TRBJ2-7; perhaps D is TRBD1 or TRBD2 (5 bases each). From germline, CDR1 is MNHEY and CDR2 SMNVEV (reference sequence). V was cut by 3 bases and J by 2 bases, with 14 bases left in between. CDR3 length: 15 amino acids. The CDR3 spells CASSFTGTVTYEQYF. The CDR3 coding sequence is TGTGCCAGCAGTTTTACCGGGACGGTCACCTACGAGCAGTACTTC.

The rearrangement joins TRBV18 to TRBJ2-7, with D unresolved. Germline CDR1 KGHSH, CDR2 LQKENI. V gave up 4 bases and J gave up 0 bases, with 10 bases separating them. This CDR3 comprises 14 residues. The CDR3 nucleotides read TGTGCCAGCTCACACGGGCTCAGCTCCTACGAGCAGTACTTC. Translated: CASSHGLSSYEQYF.

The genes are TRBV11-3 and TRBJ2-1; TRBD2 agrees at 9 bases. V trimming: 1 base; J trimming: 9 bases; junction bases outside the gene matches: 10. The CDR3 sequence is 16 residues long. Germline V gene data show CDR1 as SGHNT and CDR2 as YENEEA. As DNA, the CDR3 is TGTGCCAGCAGCTTAGTCTTTAGCGGGAGCTTTGGTGAGCAGTTCTTC. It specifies CASSLVFSGSFGEQFF.

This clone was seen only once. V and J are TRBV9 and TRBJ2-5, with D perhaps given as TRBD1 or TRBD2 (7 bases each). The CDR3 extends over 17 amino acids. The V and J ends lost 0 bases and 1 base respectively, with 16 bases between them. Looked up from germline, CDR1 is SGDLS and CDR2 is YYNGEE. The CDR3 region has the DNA TGTGCCAGCAGCGTAGGTCCTGTCAGGGGGGGCCAAGAGACCCAGTACTTC. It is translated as CASSVGPVRGGQETQYF.

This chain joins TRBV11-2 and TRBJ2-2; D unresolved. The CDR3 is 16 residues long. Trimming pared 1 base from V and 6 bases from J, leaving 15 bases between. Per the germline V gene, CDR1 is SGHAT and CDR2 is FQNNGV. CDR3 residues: CASSLVQARIPGELFF. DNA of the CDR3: TGTGCCAGCAGCTTAGTCCAGGCCCGTATCCCCGGGGAGCTGTTTTTT.

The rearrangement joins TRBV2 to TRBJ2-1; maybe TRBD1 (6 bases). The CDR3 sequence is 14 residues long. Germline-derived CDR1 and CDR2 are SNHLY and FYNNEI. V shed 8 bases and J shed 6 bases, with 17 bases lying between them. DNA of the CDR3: TGTGCCAGCTCGTCAGGGGTGGCGCGCAATGAGCAGTTCTTC. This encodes CASSSGVARNEQFF. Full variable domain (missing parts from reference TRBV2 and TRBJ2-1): EPEVTQTPSHQVTQMGQEVILRCVPISNHLYFYWYRQILGQKVEFLVSFYNNEISEKSEIFDDQFSVERPDGSNFTLKIRSTKLEDSAMYFCASSSGVARNEQFFGPGTRLTVL.

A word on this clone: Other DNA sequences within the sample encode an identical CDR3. CDR3 nucleotides: TGTGCCAGCAGTTTACAGGGAGGGAACACTGAAGCTTTCTTT. It translates to CASSLQGGNTEAFF. The V call is TRBV27, the J call TRBJ1-1, with a weak D call TRBD1 (5 bases). Germline assignment: CDR1 MNHEY and CDR2 SMNVEV (reference sequence). V lost 2 bases, J lost 1 base, and 8 bases lay in between. CDR3 length: 14 amino acids.

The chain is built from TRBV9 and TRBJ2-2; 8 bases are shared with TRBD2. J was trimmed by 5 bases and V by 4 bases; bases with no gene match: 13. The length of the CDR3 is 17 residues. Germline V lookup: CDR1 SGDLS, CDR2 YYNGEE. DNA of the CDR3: TGTGCCAGCAGCTCCAGAAGTAGCGGGGCGGGAACCGGGGAGCTGTTTTTT. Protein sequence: CASSSRSSGAGTGELFF.

This CDR3 reads CASSPNSGTVAAEQFF. The CDR3 DNA follows: TGTGCCAGCTCACCCAACTCCGGGACAGTCGCAGCTGAGCAGTTCTTC. The chain combines TRBV18 with TRBJ2-1; TRBD1 matches 7 bases. Unmatched junction bases numbered 14, after V lost 3 bases and J lost 9 bases. Germline V lookup: CDR1 KGHSH, CDR2 LQKENI. This CDR3 has 16 amino acids.

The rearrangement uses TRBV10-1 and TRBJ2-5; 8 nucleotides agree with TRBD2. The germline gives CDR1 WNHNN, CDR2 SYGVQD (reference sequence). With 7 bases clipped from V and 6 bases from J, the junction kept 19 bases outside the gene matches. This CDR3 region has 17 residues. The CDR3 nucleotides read TGCGCCAGCACTCCTTACGAGCGGGGGCCTCCGGTGAAGACCCAGTACTTC. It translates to CASTPYERGPPVKTQYF.

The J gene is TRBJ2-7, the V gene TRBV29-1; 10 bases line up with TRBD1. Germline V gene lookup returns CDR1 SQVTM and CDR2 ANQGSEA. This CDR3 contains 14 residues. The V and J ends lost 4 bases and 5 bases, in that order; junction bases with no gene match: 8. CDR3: CSVVGDRGRNEQYF. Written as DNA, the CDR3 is TGCAGCGTTGTAGGGGACAGGGGTAGGAACGAGCAGTACTTC.

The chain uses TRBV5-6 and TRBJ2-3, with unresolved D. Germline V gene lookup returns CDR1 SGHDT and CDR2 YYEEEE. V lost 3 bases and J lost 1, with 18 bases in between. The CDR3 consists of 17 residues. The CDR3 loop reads CASSSWRGVLGTDTQYF. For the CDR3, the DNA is TGTGCCAGCAGCTCCTGGCGTGGGGTTCTGGGCACAGATACGCAGTATTTT.

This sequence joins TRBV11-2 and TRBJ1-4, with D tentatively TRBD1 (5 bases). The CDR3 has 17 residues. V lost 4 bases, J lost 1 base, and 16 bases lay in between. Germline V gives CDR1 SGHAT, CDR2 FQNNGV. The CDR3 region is CASSSAIRGRTNEKLFF. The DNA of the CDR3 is TGTGCCAGCAGCTCGGCGATACGGGGACGAACTAATGAAAAACTGTTTTTT.

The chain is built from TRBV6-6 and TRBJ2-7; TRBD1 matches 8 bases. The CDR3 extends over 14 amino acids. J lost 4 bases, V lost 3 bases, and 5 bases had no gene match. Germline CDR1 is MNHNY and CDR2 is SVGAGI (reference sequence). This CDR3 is CASSYRQGAYEQYF. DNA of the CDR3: TGTGCCAGCAGTTATCGGCAGGGGGCTTACGAGCAGTACTTC.

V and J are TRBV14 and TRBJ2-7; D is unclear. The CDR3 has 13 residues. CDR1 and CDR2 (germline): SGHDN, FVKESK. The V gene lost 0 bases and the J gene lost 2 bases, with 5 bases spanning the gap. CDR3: CASSQDWTYEQYF. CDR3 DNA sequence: TGTGCCAGCAGCCAAGATTGGACCTACGAGCAGTACTTC. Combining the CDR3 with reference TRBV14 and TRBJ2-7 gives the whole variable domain EAGVTQFPSHSVIEKGQTVTLRCDPISGHDNLYWYRRVMGKEIKFLLHFVKESKQDESGMPNNRFLAERTGGTYSTLKVQPAELEDSGVYFCASSQDWTYEQYFGPGTRLTVT.

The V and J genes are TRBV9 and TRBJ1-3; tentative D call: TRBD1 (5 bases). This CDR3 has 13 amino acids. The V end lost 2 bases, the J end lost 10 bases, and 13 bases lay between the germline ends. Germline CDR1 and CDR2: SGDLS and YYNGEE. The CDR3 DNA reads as TGTGCCAGCAGCGTTACTGGGAAGGGGACCATATATTTT. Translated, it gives CASSVTGKGTIYF.

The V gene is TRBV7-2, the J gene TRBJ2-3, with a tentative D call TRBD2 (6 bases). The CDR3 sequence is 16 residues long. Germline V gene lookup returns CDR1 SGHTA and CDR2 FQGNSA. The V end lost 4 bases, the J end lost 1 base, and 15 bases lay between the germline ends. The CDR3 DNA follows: TGTGCCAGCAGCTCTACATGGCGGAGGGGCACAGATACGCAGTATTTT. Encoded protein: CASSSTWRRGTDTQYF.

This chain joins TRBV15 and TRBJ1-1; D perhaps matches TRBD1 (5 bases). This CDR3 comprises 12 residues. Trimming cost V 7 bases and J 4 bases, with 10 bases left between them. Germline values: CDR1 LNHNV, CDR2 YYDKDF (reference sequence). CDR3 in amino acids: CATTHGGTEAFF. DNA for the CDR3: TGTGCCACCACTCACGGGGGCACTGAAGCTTTCTTT.